The next 27 T cell receptor beta chains were all read from a single sample in a study of cytomegalovirus exposure and HLA in healthy donors. With 60 Vbeta and 13 Jbeta primers, the PCR was carried out. The assay was immunoSEQ multiplex PCR, and TCRdb's table has in-frame clones only and misses some. The profile shows roughly 150,000 clones, 64% of them singletons. Source material: PBMCs. The receptor set was obtained from a woman between 25 and 40 years old in good health and CMV-seropositive.

The chain uses TRBV27 and TRBJ2-4; the D gene is possibly TRBD1 (5 bases). CDR3 length: 18 amino acids. V gave up 0 bases and J gave up 2 bases, with 17 bases separating them. Germline loops: CDR1 MNHEY, CDR2 SMNVEV (reference sequence). CDR3 in DNA: TGTGCCAGCAGTTTATCACCATTGACAGTTTCTACCAAAAACATTCAGTACTTC. This sequence encodes CASSLSPLTVSTKNIQYF.

This clone was seen a few times. The chain uses TRBV6-1 and TRBJ1-4; TRBD1 matches at 8 bases. CDR1 MNHNS and CDR2 SASEGT come from the germline V gene. The CDR3 spans 14 residues. V lost 8 bases, J lost 2 bases, and 4 bases stayed unmatched. CDR3 bases: TGTGCCAGCGGGCGACAGGGGACTAATGAAAAACTGTTTTTT. Protein sequence: CASGRQGTNEKLFF.

The rearrangement links TRBV11-2 to TRBJ1-4, with TRBD1 as a possible D gene (6 bases). Germline CDR1 reads SGHAT; CDR2 reads FQNNGV. This CDR3 spans 14 amino acids. Deletions cut 1 base from V and 8 bases from J, with 11 bases between. CDR3 sequence: CASSLAQGHEKLFF. CDR3 DNA: TGTGCCAGCAGCTTAGCTCAGGGGCACGAAAAACTGTTTTTT.

The chain joins TRBV15 to TRBJ2-7; TRBD1 might be the D (6 bases). Germline CDR1 is LNHNV and CDR2 is YYDKDF (reference sequence). The CDR3 has 12 residues. V lost 5 bases to trimming and J lost 1 base, with 6 bases between them. The DNA of the CDR3 is TGTGCCACCAGCGGACAGTCCTACGAGCAGTACTTC. This codes for CATSGQSYEQYF.

The chain carries TRBV10-3 and TRBJ1-1, with 8 bases lining up with TRBD1. CDR3 length equals 15 residues. Germline loops: CDR1 ENHRY, CDR2 SYGVKD. Trimming cost V 3 bases and J 7 bases; bases outside gene matches: 10. For the CDR3, the DNA is TGTGCCATCAGTGACTACGACAGGGGTCTTGGTGAAGCTTTCTTT. Translation gives CAISDYDRGLGEAFF.

The chain recombines TRBV13 with TRBJ1-1, with 11 bases matching TRBD1. Germline V gene sequence: CDR1 PRHDT, CDR2 FYEKMQ (reference sequence). The CDR3 has 16 residues. Trimming cost V 5 bases and J 1 base; bases outside gene matches: 6. The CDR3 DNA sequence: TGTGCCAGCAGCGGACAGGGGGCGACGAGGAACACTGAAGCTTTCTTT. Protein sequence: CASSGQGATRNTEAFF.

This clone was detected a few times. This sequence joins TRBV5-1 and TRBJ1-2, with a weak D call TRBD1 (6 bases). The CDR3 totals 14 residues. The V and J ends lost 0 bases and 6 bases respectively, with 12 bases between them. The germline V gene encodes CDR1 SGHRS and CDR2 YFSETQ. In nucleotides, the CDR3 is TGCGCCAGCAGCTTGGTCCAGGGGAGGGATGGCTACACCTTC. Translating it yields CASSLVQGRDGYTF.

This clone was counted only a few times. This chain connects TRBV6-1 to TRBJ1-6; TRBD1 might be the D (6 bases). The germline V and J ends were trimmed by 5 bases and 7 bases, with 12 bases remaining between them. This CDR3 region has 14 residues. Germline V gives CDR1 MNHNS, CDR2 SASEGT. The CDR3 DNA is TGTGCCAGCAGTATAACAGGGAGAAATTCACCCCTCCACTTT. Translated: CASSITGRNSPLHF.

The genes are TRBV6-5 and TRBJ1-2, with 7 bases lining up with TRBD1. CDR3 length: 14 amino acids. V trimming: 6 bases; J trimming: 4 bases; junction bases outside the gene matches: 8. Germline V gives CDR1 MNHEY, CDR2 SVGAGI. This CDR3 reads CASRPGTALYGYTF. For the CDR3, the DNA is TGTGCCAGCAGGCCCGGGACAGCACTCTATGGCTACACCTTC.

The chain combines TRBV28 with TRBJ1-2, with 7 nucleotides matching TRBD1. This CDR3 spans 13 amino acids. The junction had 13 bases not matched to a gene; V was cut back by 5 bases and J by 13 bases. Germline assignment: CDR1 MDHEN and CDR2 SYDVKM. This CDR3 is CASSPLTGEVFTF. DNA for the CDR3: TGTGCCAGCAGTCCCTTAACAGGGGAGGTTTTCACCTTC.

This chain connects TRBV13 to TRBJ2-7; TRBD2 matches at 12 bases. Unmatched junction bases numbered 6, after V lost 6 bases and J lost 3 bases. Germline CDR1 PRHDT, CDR2 FYEKMQ (reference sequence). The CDR3 spans 15 residues. CDR3 residues: CASRPGLAGNYEQYF. For the CDR3, the DNA is TGTGCCAGCAGGCCCGGACTAGCGGGAAACTACGAGCAGTACTTC.

The chain joins TRBV28 to TRBJ2-7, with a tentative D call TRBD2 (5 bases). The germline V and J ends were trimmed by 7 bases and 6 bases, with 16 bases remaining between them. CDR3 length: 13 amino acids. Germline-derived CDR1 and CDR2 are MDHEN and SYDVKM. CDR3 residues: CASTRTGIREQYF. CDR3 coding DNA: TGTGCCAGCACCCGGACTGGGATTCGCGAGCAGTACTTC.

This clone showed up just a few times. The chain uses TRBV4-1 and TRBJ1-1; tentative D call: TRBD1 (6 bases). The CDR3 length is 14 residues. The germline V gene encodes CDR1 MGHRA and CDR2 YSYEKL. The V end lost 2 bases, the J end lost 4 bases, and 11 bases lay between the germline ends. CDR3 in amino acids: CASSQQGGGTEAFF. CDR3 nucleotide sequence: TGCGCCAGCAGCCAACAGGGAGGGGGCACTGAAGCTTTCTTT.

The gene calls are TRBV18 and TRBJ2-5; TRBD1 might be the D (5 bases). This CDR3 is built from 13 residues. Germline values: CDR1 KGHSH, CDR2 LQKENI. Between the trimmed V and J ends, which lost 4 bases and 4 bases, there was a span of 10 bases. The DNA of the CDR3 is TGTGCCAGCTCACAGGGGTTCCGAGAGACCCAGTACTTC. Translated, it gives CASSQGFRETQYF.

The chain recombines TRBV6-4 with TRBJ2-2; 8 positions agree with TRBD1. The length of the CDR3 is 16 residues. V shed 6 bases and J 1 base; nucleotides not matched to a gene: 7. Germline V lookup: CDR1 MRHNA, CDR2 SNTAGT. The CDR3 is CASSPRGQGNTGELFF. The DNA for the CDR3 is TGTGCCAGCAGCCCTCGTGGACAGGGGAACACCGGGGAGCTGTTTTTT.

V gene TRBV7-3 combines with J gene TRBJ1-5; 8 bases fit TRBD1. The CDR3 sequence is 14 residues long. V was pared by 8 bases and J by 1 base, with 4 bases of the junction left unmatched. Looked up from germline, CDR1 is SGHTA and CDR2 is FQGTGA. The CDR3 DNA sequence: TGTGCCAGCGTCCAGGGGGCAAGCAATCAGCCCCAGCATTTT. Translating it yields CASVQGASNQPQHF.

This clone was seen just once. This sequence joins TRBV7-7 and TRBJ2-5; TRBD1 matches 8 bases. CDR1 and CDR2 from the germline V gene are SSHAT and FNYEAQ (reference sequence). V was pared by 2 bases and J by 5 bases, with 7 bases of the junction left unmatched. The CDR3 contains 15 residues. CDR3 bases: TGTGCCAGCAGCTTAATATCGACAGGGGTCGAGACCCAGTACTTC. It specifies CASSLISTGVETQYF.

Here the CDR3 reads CASSLRTGGIYGYTF. The CDR3 DNA sequence: TGTGCCAGCAGCTTACGGACAGGGGGCATTTATGGCTACACCTTC. The chain links TRBV5-4 to TRBJ1-2; TRBD1 aligns across 11 bases. The CDR3 runs to 15 residues. With 2 bases clipped from V and 5 bases from J, the junction kept 5 bases outside the gene matches. Germline CDR1 reads SGHNT; CDR2 reads YYREEE (reference sequence).

The J gene is TRBJ2-1, the V gene TRBV27; 8 bases map to TRBD2. Germline CDR1 and CDR2: MNHEY and SMNVEV (reference sequence). Germline trimming cut 4 bases from V and 8 bases from J; bases unmatched to any gene: 10. This CDR3 spans 15 amino acids. The CDR3 spells CASSWDERGRDEQFF. The CDR3, as DNA: TGTGCCAGCAGTTGGGACGAGCGGGGGAGGGATGAGCAGTTCTTC.

This chain uses TRBV4-2 with TRBJ2-1; 11 bases align to TRBD2. The CDR3 has 19 residues. Germline V gene sequence: CDR1 LGHNA, CDR2 YNFKEQ. The V segment lost 1 base and the J segment 1 base; nucleotides outside the gene matches: 9. The CDR3, as DNA: TGTGCCAGCAGCCAAGGAGGGGGCCTAGCGGGAGGTTCCTACAATGAGCAGTTCTTC. Translation gives CASSQGGGLAGGSYNEQFF.

The rearrangement joins TRBV6-5 to TRBJ1-4, with a tentative D call TRBD1 (5 bases). This CDR3 is 13 amino acids long. V gave up 9 bases and J gave up 6 bases, with 14 bases separating them. CDR1 is MNHEY and CDR2 is SVGAGI in the germline V gene. The CDR3 sequence is CASRPGPDEKLFF. The CDR3 DNA sequence: TGTGCCAGTCGACCAGGGCCCGATGAAAAACTGTTTTTT.

The chain carries TRBV6-1 and TRBJ2-5; 12 bases line up with TRBD2. The CDR3 is made up of 15 amino acids. V shed 4 bases, J shed 4 bases, and the junction held 4 bases outside the gene matches. Germline-derived CDR1 and CDR2 are MNHNS and SASEGT. CDR3 in DNA: TGTGCCAGCAGTGGGACTAGCGGGATCGGAGAGACCCAGTACTTC. This encodes CASSGTSGIGETQYF.

The rearrangement joins TRBV19 to TRBJ1-5; no firm D call. There are 15 residues in the CDR3. V lost 1 base and J lost 5, with 12 bases in between. Germline CDR1 reads LNHDA; CDR2 reads SQIVND (reference sequence). The DNA of the CDR3 is TGTGCCAGTAGTATAGTATCTGGGCCCGATCAGCCCCAGCATTTT. The encoded protein is CASSIVSGPDQPQHF. Full variable domain (missing parts from reference TRBV19 and TRBJ1-5): DGGITQSPKYLFRKEGQNVTLSCEQNLNHDAMYWYRQDPGQGLRLIYYSQIVNDFQKGDIAEGYSVSREKKESFPLTVTSAQKNPTAFYLCASSIVSGPDQPQHFGDGTRLSIL.

V usage is TRBV1 and J usage is TRBJ2-1; TRBD2 is taken as the D call from the table, unchecked against the DNA. TRBV1 constitutes a pseudogene. The CDR3 length is 15 residues. The CDR3 here is CTSEPLAGEYNEQFF. The CDR3 bases are TGCACCAGCGAACCTCTAGCGGGGGAATACAATGAGCAGTTCTTC.

The chain employs TRBV27 and TRBJ2-3; a weak D match, TRBD1 (6 bases). This CDR3 spans 15 amino acids. The germline gives CDR1 MNHEY, CDR2 SMNVEV (reference sequence). V was cut by 8 bases and J by 1 base, with 16 bases left in between. The CDR3 coding sequence is TGTGCCAGCGGGGGCATAAGAGGGGGCACAGATACGCAGTATTTT. Its protein product is CASGGIRGGTDTQYF.

The chain uses TRBV25-1 and TRBJ1-5; possible D gene TRBD1, 6 bases. The CDR3 totals 14 residues. Trimming left V 4 bases short and J 3 bases short, with 10 bases between. The germline V gene has CDR1 MGHDK and CDR2 SYGVNS. This CDR3 is CASSVRQDNQPQHF. Written as DNA, the CDR3 is TGTGCCAGCAGTGTAAGACAGGACAATCAGCCCCAGCATTTT. The complete variable domain, with remaining parts taken from reference TRBV25-1 and TRBJ1-5, reads EADIYQTPRYLVIGTGKKITLECSQTMGHDKMYWYQQDPGMELHLIHYSYGVNSTEKGDLSSESTVSRIRTEHFPLTLESARPSHTSQYLCASSVRQDNQPQHFGDGTRLSIL.

J is TRBJ2-7 and V is TRBV11-2; tentatively, D is TRBD2 (6 bases). V was shortened by 7 bases and J by 7 bases, with 23 bases between the two germline ends. CDR3 length: 15 amino acids. Germline V lookup: CDR1 SGHAT, CDR2 FQNNGV. In DNA form, the CDR3 reads TGTGCCAGCAAGCCGACCGCCACCGGGACTGGAGAGCAGTACTTC. Translated, it gives CASKPTATGTGEQYF.